This TCR beta chain was observed in a study of CD8 T cells in ankylosing spondylitis. Study-level points and caveats: It was reported that disease-linked clones were significantly enriched in matched ankylosing spondylitis synovial fluid. A TCR beta motif of 7 or 8 highly homologous variants appeared characteristic of ankylosing spondylitis blood.

For this clonotype: Its antigen is currently unknown.

TCRdb reprocessed the 5' RACE reads with MiXCR, giving one entry per CDR3 protein. Of a few hundred thousand distinct CDR3 sequences listed, about 20% were seen once; the top ten hold approximately 3.7%. After removal of 10 bases from V and 0 bases from J, the junction contained 7 bases not matched to a gene. CDR1 is ENHRY and CDR2 is SYGVKD in the germline V gene. The CDR3 has 14 residues. Sequences were obtained from blood, either unsorted or a sorted T cell fraction (not recorded which). This sequence joins TRBV10-3 and TRBJ2-3; 7 bases are a match to TRBD2. The receptor's source is a female donor with ankylosing spondylitis or in good health (not recorded which). CDR3 coding DNA: TGTGCCACCATGGGGACTAAAAGCACAGATACGCAGTATTTT. It specifies CATMGTKSTDTQYF.